Below, 12 T cell receptor beta chains from the same sample are listed, as sequenced in a study of T cells in localized non-small cell lung cancer. Repertoires were generated with immunoSEQ multiplex PCR, while TCRdb's copy carries only in-frame clones and drops some. The repertoire consists of more than 12,000 clones, with 85% occurring once and the leading ten covering under 30%. Sequenced here: peripheral blood, sampled before any cancer treatment. The receptors come from a female donor older than 55 with stage I squamous cell lung carcinoma.

V is TRBV19 and J is TRBJ2-1; D is perhaps TRBD1 (6 bases). CDR3 size: 15 residues. Trimming removed 1 base at V and 4 bases at J, with 11 bases between. Germline CDR1 LNHDA, CDR2 SQIVND (reference sequence). CDR3 in amino acids: CASSIVQGPYNEQFF. The CDR3 DNA reads TGTGCCAGTAGTATAGTCCAGGGGCCTTACAATGAGCAGTTCTTC.

The chain carries TRBV7-9 and TRBJ2-2; a weak D match, TRBD1 (5 bases). Germline loops: CDR1 SEHNR, CDR2 FQNEAQ (reference sequence). V gave up 4 bases and J gave up 1 base, with 16 bases separating them. CDR3 length equals 17 residues. CDR3 nucleotide sequence: TGTGCCAGCAGCTCCAGGCTGGGGCTAGGGAACACCGGGGAGCTGTTTTTT. Amino acids: CASSSRLGLGNTGELFF.

This chain joins TRBV5-6 and TRBJ1-4, with D tentatively TRBD1 (6 bases). Germline V lookup: CDR1 SGHDT, CDR2 YYEEEE. The CDR3 extends over 18 amino acids. Trimming stripped 1 base from V and 7 bases from J, with 23 bases between. CDR3 bases: TGTGCCAGCAGCTTGACTCCAGGGAGGGGGTCAGGTACTGAAAAACTGTTTTTT. Translating it yields CASSLTPGRGSGTEKLFF.

This clone was seen only once. J is TRBJ1-1 and V is TRBV7-3, with 8 nucleotides matching TRBD1. Germline V gives CDR1 SGHTA, CDR2 FQGTGA. V gave up 5 bases and J gave up 5 bases; unmatched junction bases: 10. The CDR3 has 15 residues. In DNA form, the CDR3 reads TGTGCCAGCAGCCCCCGGACAGGGAGGGGGACTGAAGCTTTCTTT. It translates to CASSPRTGRGTEAFF.

The rearrangement links TRBV6-1 to TRBJ1-2; 7 bases are a match to TRBD1. Germline CDR1 MNHNS, CDR2 SASEGT. The V and J ends lost 0 bases and 12 bases, in that order; junction bases with no gene match: 13. The CDR3 runs 15 residues. The CDR3 is CASSEALDRTGGDTF. For the CDR3, the DNA is TGTGCCAGCAGTGAAGCATTGGACCGGACAGGTGGGGACACCTTC.

This clone was seen more than once but under ten times. The chain links TRBV4-1 to TRBJ1-2; D remains unclear. The CDR3 is made up of 14 amino acids. V was trimmed by 0 bases and J by 3 bases, leaving 8 bases between them. Germline CDR1 and CDR2: MGHRA and YSYEKL. The CDR3 region is CASSQESRYYGYTF. Here the CDR3 DNA reads TGCGCCAGCAGCCAAGAGAGCAGATACTATGGCTACACCTTC.

The table lists this clone with a count of one. V usage is TRBV6-5 and J usage is TRBJ2-5; 8 bases map to TRBD2. The CDR3 extends over 14 amino acids. CDR1 is MNHEY, CDR2 SVGAGI, per germline. The ends lost 5 bases at V and 5 bases at J; junction bases unmatched: 7. The CDR3 protein is CASSIGRGLETQYF. The DNA for the CDR3 is TGTGCCAGCAGTATCGGGAGGGGATTGGAGACCCAGTACTTC.

This clone is labeled as hyperexpanded. Other DNA sequences within the sample encode an identical CDR3. The V gene is TRBV7-9, the J gene TRBJ1-4; maybe TRBD1 (5 bases). CDR3 length: 14 amino acids. With 2 bases removed from V and 6 bases from J, the gap between germline ends came to 10 bases. CDR1 and CDR2 (germline): SEHNR, FQNEAQ (reference sequence). In DNA form, the CDR3 reads TGTGCCAGCAGCTTACGCAGGGAGGATGAAAAACTGTTTTTT. Its translation: CASSLRREDEKLFF.

In DNA, the CDR3 is TGTGCCAGCAGCCGCACGGGGCCGGGAAGCTCCTACGAGCAGTACTTC. Its protein product is CASSRTGPGSSYEQYF. This chain connects TRBV16 to TRBJ2-7; possibly TRBD1 or TRBD2 for D (5 bases each). CDR1 KGHSY and CDR2 FQNENV come from the germline V gene. Trimming pared 4 bases from V and 0 bases from J, leaving 16 bases between. The CDR3 covers 16 residues.

The chain combines TRBV6-5 with TRBJ2-7, with 9 bases lining up with TRBD2. CDR1 and CDR2 (germline): MNHEY, SVGAGI. The CDR3 is 15 amino acids. V shed 6 bases, J shed 0 bases, and the junction held 6 bases outside the gene matches. CDR3 region: CASSRLAEDSYEQYF. CDR3 DNA sequence: TGTGCCAGCAGCAGACTAGCGGAAGACTCCTACGAGCAGTACTTC.

This clone showed up just a few times. This chain joins TRBV19 and TRBJ2-3, with 9 nucleotides matching TRBD2. Germline V gene sequence: CDR1 LNHDA, CDR2 SQIVND (reference sequence). Germline trimming cut 5 bases from V and 0 bases from J; bases unmatched to any gene: 3. This CDR3 comprises 15 residues. CDR3 residues: CASSSLAGSTDTQYF. The CDR3, as DNA: TGTGCCAGTAGTTCCCTAGCGGGGAGCACAGATACGCAGTATTTT.

J is TRBJ1-1 and V is TRBV7-9; D gene uncertain. V lost 5 bases and J lost 0, with 7 bases in between. The CDR3 extends over 13 amino acids. Germline-derived CDR1 and CDR2 are SEHNR and FQNEAQ (reference sequence). CDR3 amino acids: CASSIGLNTEAFF. CDR3 bases: TGTGCCAGCAGCATAGGGTTGAACACTGAAGCTTTCTTT. Full variable domain (outside the CDR3, taken from reference TRBV7-9 and TRBJ1-1): DTGVSQNPRHKITKRGQNVTFRCDPISEHNRLYWYRQTLGQGPEFLTYFQNEAQLEKSRLLSDRFSAERPKGSFSTLEIQRTEQGDSAMYLCASSIGLNTEAFFGQGTRLTVV.